Below, 26 T cell receptor beta chains from the same sample are listed, as sequenced in a study of human T cells and chemical hapten exposure. TCRdb re-called the RACE reads with MiXCR, one entry per CDR3 protein. This table has 75,000 to 100,000 distinct CDR3 sequences, roughly a tenth appearing once. The time point: patch test 1, 2 weeks after DPC sensitization. The treatment is: therapeutic diphenylcyclopropenone sensitization with weekly scalp DPC. Sequenced here: whole blood, sampled in connection with sensitization to the hapten diphenylcyclopropenone (DPC). All receptors come from a middle-aged man with alopecia areata. Some clones in this sample may be carry-over from other donors' samples.

This clonotype showed up many times. V usage is TRBV6-5 and J usage is TRBJ1-5, with TRBD1 matching 7 bases. The V gene end was trimmed by 8 bases and the J gene end by 5 bases; junction bases not matched to a gene: 9. CDR1 MNHEY and CDR2 SVGAGI come from the germline V gene. There are 14 residues in the CDR3. CDR3 loop: CASSRRGPDQPQHF. The CDR3 DNA reads TGTGCCAGCTCGAGGAGGGGGCCGGATCAGCCCCAGCATTTT.

This clonotype came up many times. This chain links TRBV29-1 with TRBJ2-1; D may be TRBD1 (5 bases). Trimming left V 4 bases short and J 7 bases short, with 11 bases between. Germline assignment: CDR1 SQVTM and CDR2 ANQGSEA. CDR3 length equals 12 residues. In DNA form, the CDR3 reads TGCAGCGTTGGTCCAGGGAAGAATGAGCAGTTCTTC. Its protein product is CSVGPGKNEQFF.

The chain has TRBV28 and TRBJ2-7, with 10 bases lining up with TRBD1. The CDR3 totals 13 residues. The germline V gene has CDR1 MDHEN and CDR2 SYDVKM. The trim removed 6 bases at V and 4 bases at J, leaving 3 bases unmatched. The CDR3 nucleotides are TGTGCCAGCAGATCGGGACAGGGGTACGAGCAGTACTTC. This encodes CASRSGQGYEQYF.

The chain recombines TRBV6-1 with TRBJ2-5; D not resolved. Per germline, CDR1 MNHNS and CDR2 SASEGT. The CDR3 is made up of 13 amino acids. V lost 4 bases to trimming and J lost 0 bases, with 6 bases between them. CDR3 nucleotide sequence: TGTGCCAGCAGTGTACGAGACCAAGAGACCCAGTACTTC. Its translation is CASSVRDQETQYF.

The chain recombines TRBV4-3 with TRBJ2-3; the D is unclear. This CDR3 has 15 amino acids. CDR1 LGHNA and CDR2 YSLEER come from the germline V gene. V shed 3 bases and J shed 2 bases, with 12 bases lying between them. CDR3 in DNA: TGCGCCAGCAGCCAGTCAAACGGGCTCACAGATACGCAGTATTTT. Its protein is CASSQSNGLTDTQYF.

In its sample, this clonotype was seen many times. V usage is TRBV20-1 and J usage is TRBJ1-6, with TRBD1 matching over 8 bases. V dropped 6 bases and J dropped 4; count of bases not matched to a gene: 8. In germline, CDR1 is DFQATT, CDR2 SNEGSKA (reference sequence). This CDR3 is built from 15 residues. Here the CDR3 reads CSAPDRDSYNSPLHF. CDR3 DNA sequence: TGCAGTGCGCCGGACAGGGACTCGTATAATTCACCCCTCCACTTT.

This clonotype was counted many times. This chain uses TRBV12-3 or TRBV12-4 with TRBJ1-2; D not resolved. Trimming left V 1 base short and J 2 bases short, with 5 bases between. This CDR3 has 13 residues. The chain's CDR3 is CASSLVRNYGYTF. The CDR3, as DNA: TGTGCCAGCAGTTTAGTAAGAAACTATGGCTACACCTTC.

V is TRBV21-1 and J is TRBJ2-6; the table's D call of TRBD1 was not tested on the DNA. TRBV21-1 is marked as a pseudogene. The CDR3 is 20 residues long. In DNA, the CDR3 is TGTGCCAGCAGCCATCGATCCTTCCCCCGATCGGGCGCCGGGGCCAACGTCCTGACTTTC. Its protein is CASSHRSFPRSGAGANVLTF.

This clonotype occurred a few times. The chain employs TRBV7-2 and TRBJ2-7, with D perhaps given as TRBD1 or TRBD2 (5 bases each). The CDR3 sequence is 15 residues long. Per the germline V gene, CDR1 is SGHTA and CDR2 is FQGNSA. V lost 3 bases and J lost 0, with 12 bases in between. In DNA, the CDR3 is TGTGCCAGCAGCTTTGGGGACCCGGTCTCCTACGAGCAGTACTTC. This gives the protein CASSFGDPVSYEQYF.

This clonotype was found many times. V and J are TRBV30 and TRBJ1-4, with TRBD1 as a possible D gene (5 bases). Between the trimmed V and J ends, which lost 1 base and 8 bases, there was a span of 11 bases. Per the germline V gene, CDR1 is GTSNPN and CDR2 is SVGIG (reference sequence). The CDR3 spans 13 residues. The CDR3 nucleotides are TGTGCCTGGAGTGGGGGCTCAGGCGAAAAACTGTTTTTT. Encoded protein: CAWSGGSGEKLFF.

The gene calls are TRBV30 and TRBJ1-1; D may be TRBD1 (5 bases). This CDR3 is built from 12 residues. Germline V gene lookup returns CDR1 GTSNPN and CDR2 SVGIG (reference sequence). V lost 5 bases and J lost 1, with 8 bases in between. The CDR3 loop reads CAWGDGNTEAFF. The CDR3 region has the DNA TGTGCCTGGGGGGACGGGAACACTGAAGCTTTCTTT.

The chain uses TRBV20-1 and TRBJ2-7; D is unclear. The CDR3 runs to 9 residues. The germline V gene encodes CDR1 DFQATT and CDR2 SNEGSKA (reference sequence). The germline V and J ends were trimmed by 6 bases and 3 bases, with 3 bases remaining between them. DNA of the CDR3: TGCAGTGCCAACTACGAGCAGTACTTC. This encodes CSANYEQYF.

The chain joins TRBV11-2 to TRBJ2-3; no firm D call. Per the germline V gene, CDR1 is SGHAT and CDR2 is FQNNGV. The CDR3 contains 14 residues. The V and J ends lost 5 bases and 7 bases respectively, with 16 bases between them. The CDR3 region has the DNA TGTGCCAGCAGCCGATTCATTAGCTCCCATACGCAGTATTTT. Protein: CASSRFISSHTQYF.

V usage is TRBV19 and J usage is TRBJ1-5; 7 positions match TRBD1. Germline V lookup: CDR1 LNHDA, CDR2 SQIVND (reference sequence). This CDR3 contains 16 residues. Trimming cost V 9 bases and J 0 bases; bases outside gene matches: 11. The CDR3 reads CASAPDRENSNQPQHF. CDR3 bases: TGTGCCAGCGCCCCCGACAGGGAAAATAGCAATCAGCCCCAGCATTTT.

Many counts were recorded for this clonotype. The chain couples TRBV11-2 to TRBJ2-3; D gene uncertain. V lost 3 bases to trimming and J lost 6 bases, with 7 bases between them. Germline assignment: CDR1 SGHAT and CDR2 FQNNGV. The CDR3 has 12 amino acids. This CDR3 reads CASSFTRDTQYF. In DNA, the CDR3 is TGTGCCAGCAGCTTCACACGGGATACGCAGTATTTT.

The chain combines TRBV6-2 or TRBV6-3 with TRBJ1-2; D not certain. This CDR3 is built from 15 residues. Per germline, CDR1 MNHEY and CDR2 SVGEGT. V lost 6 bases, J lost 10 bases, and 24 bases lay in between. CDR3 nucleotide sequence: TGTGCCAGCAGGCGGACCGTCTTCCCTCTTGGGGACTACACCTTC. This translates into CASRRTVFPLGDYTF.

The rearrangement links TRBV9 to TRBJ2-3; no clear D gene. V was pared by 3 bases and J by 8 bases, with 13 bases between. CDR3 length: 13 amino acids. Germline V gene sequence: CDR1 SGDLS, CDR2 YYNGEE. The CDR3 loop reads CASSGEPWGTQYF. CDR3 DNA: TGTGCCAGCAGCGGAGAACCCTGGGGTACGCAGTATTTT. The whole variable domain, remainder taken from reference TRBV9 and TRBJ2-3, is DSGVTQTPKHLITATGQRVTLRCSPRSGDLSVYWYQQSLDQGLQFLIQYYNGEERAKGNILERFSAQQFPDLHSELNLSSLELGDSALYFCASSGEPWGTQYFGPGTRLTVL.

The chain recombines TRBV3-1 with TRBJ1-1, with 7 bases that match TRBD1. CDR3 length: 16 amino acids. Per the germline V gene, CDR1 is LGHDT and CDR2 is YNNKEL (reference sequence). V lost 4 bases to trimming and J lost 5 bases; unmatched junction nucleotides: 13. CDR3 residues: CASSPWTGGKTTEAFF. The CDR3 DNA reads TGTGCCAGCAGCCCATGGACAGGTGGGAAAACAACTGAAGCTTTCTTT.

For this clonotype: One end of the junction is discordant with germline, which a read error may explain. V and J are TRBV4-2 and TRBJ2-3; D may be TRBD1 (7 bases). Germline-derived CDR1 and CDR2 are LGHNA and YNFKEQ. The CDR3 is 15 amino acids. The CDR3 bases are TGTGTCAGCAGCCCGACAGGGACTAGCACAGATACGCAGTATTTT. It specifies CVSSPTGTSTDTQYF.

In its sample, this clonotype was seen many times. The V call is TRBV14, the J call TRBJ1-6; D unresolved. This CDR3 spans 13 amino acids. Trimming took 8 bases from V and 8 from J, leaving 13 bases between them. In germline, CDR1 is SGHDN, CDR2 FVKESK. CDR3 sequence reads: CASGLQQDSPLHF. As DNA, the CDR3 is TGTGCCAGCGGGCTCCAGCAAGATTCACCCCTCCACTTT.

The chain uses TRBV7-9 and TRBJ2-3; either TRBD1 or TRBD2 may supply D (5 bases each). CDR3 length: 16 residues. CDR1 is SEHNR, CDR2 FQNEAQ, per germline (reference sequence). Trimming removed 4 bases at V and 4 bases at J, with 18 bases between. The CDR3 sequence is CASSSGPTRTADTQYF. CDR3 bases: TGTGCCAGCAGCTCGGGGCCGACGAGGACGGCAGATACGCAGTATTTT.

This clonotype was seen more than once but under ten times. The CDR3 here is CASSFSGYSTDTQYF. The CDR3 coding sequence is TGTGCCAGCAGCTTTAGCGGGTATAGCACAGATACGCAGTATTTT. This rearrangement joins TRBV7-2 to TRBJ2-3, with 7 bases fitting TRBD2. V lost 3 bases and J lost 0; bases outside the gene matches: 3. The CDR3 totals 15 residues. Germline V gene sequence: CDR1 SGHTA, CDR2 FQGNSA.

This clonotype was counted a few times. The chain uses TRBV18 and TRBJ2-1; D ambiguous. The V and J ends lost 3 bases and 0 bases respectively, with 18 bases between them. The CDR3 has 18 amino acids. The germline CDR1 and CDR2 sequences are KGHSH and LQKENI. The CDR3 DNA follows: TGTGCCAGCTCACCGAATATAACGTATGGAAGCTCCTACAATGAGCAGTTCTTC. This gives the protein CASSPNITYGSSYNEQFF.

The chain joins TRBV28 to TRBJ2-4; D may be TRBD1 (6 bases). In germline, CDR1 is MDHEN, CDR2 SYDVKM. With 2 bases removed from V and 7 bases from J, the gap between germline ends came to 12 bases. This CDR3 contains 14 residues. This chain's CDR3 is CASSLMGAPNIQYF. For the CDR3, the DNA is TGTGCCAGCAGTTTAATGGGGGCGCCGAACATTCAGTACTTC.

This sequence joins TRBV24-1 and TRBJ2-5; 9 bases map to TRBD1. CDR3 length: 16 amino acids. Per the germline V gene, CDR1 is KGHDR and CDR2 is SFDVKD. The J segment lost 1 base and the V segment lost 4 bases, leaving 6 bases of the junction unmatched. The CDR3 DNA reads TGTGCCACCAGTGACATCCGGGACAGGGTCCAAGAGACCCAGTACTTC. Protein sequence: CATSDIRDRVQETQYF.

This clonotype was seen a handful of times. The chain is built from TRBV11-2 and TRBJ2-5, with D uncertain. Germline V lookup: CDR1 SGHAT, CDR2 FQNNGV. V shed 4 bases and J shed 1 base, with 13 bases lying between them. This CDR3 comprises 15 residues. This CDR3 is CASSSRTESQETQYF. The CDR3 region has the DNA TGTGCCAGCAGCTCCCGGACGGAATCCCAAGAGACCCAGTACTTC.